These 20 T cell receptor beta chains originate from one sample sequenced in a study of somatic mutations in cytotoxic T cells in rheumatoid arthritis (dated by TCRdb to about 2017). The protocol used for the library was the immunoSEQ multiplex PCR assay. TCRdb limited this immuneACCESS table to in-frame rearrangements with V and J called. A share of clones is missing; checked studies link under half to unresolved V genes, and the rest is unexplained. The sample yields roughly 10,000 clones; about 80% were counted once. The ten largest account for roughly a third of the sample. Sequenced sample: CD8+ T cells sorted from blood. These receptors were taken from an adult with rheumatoid arthritis.

V and J are TRBV7-6 and TRBJ2-7, with no clear D. CDR1 SGHVS and CDR2 FNYEAQ come from the germline V gene. V was cut by 1 base and J by 2 bases, with 9 bases left in between. The CDR3 runs to 14 residues. The CDR3 coding sequence is TGTGCCAGCAGCTTAGTGGTGGGGACCTACGAGCAGTACTTC. It encodes CASSLVVGTYEQYF.

This clone was picked up one time. This sequence joins TRBV6-1 and TRBJ2-5; 8 bases align to TRBD1. Germline CDR1 and CDR2: MNHNS and SASEGT. The CDR3 is 15 amino acids. V lost 3 bases, J lost 5 bases, and 8 bases stayed unmatched. This CDR3 is CASSEDRVFPETQYF. The CDR3 DNA is TGTGCCAGCAGTGAGGACAGGGTTTTTCCGGAGACCCAGTACTTC.

The V call is TRBV28, the J call TRBJ2-1; 10 bases agree with TRBD2. Germline V gene data show CDR1 as MDHEN and CDR2 as SYDVKM. J gave up 4 bases and V 5 bases, and 5 bases lay outside the gene matches. This CDR3 region has 15 residues. Here the CDR3 DNA reads TGTGCCAGCAGTGGGCTAGCGGGAGTATACAATGAGCAGTTCTTC. It encodes CASSGLAGVYNEQFF. Supplemented by reference TRBV28 and TRBJ2-1, the full variable domain reads DVKVTQSSRYLVKRTGEKVFLECVQDMDHENMFWYRQDPGLGLRLIYFSYDVKMKEKGDIPEGYSVSREKKERFSLILESASTNQTSMYLCASSGLAGVYNEQFFGPGTRLTVL.

V is TRBV11-2 and J is TRBJ2-7, with D possibly matching TRBD1 (8 bases). The CDR3 runs to 14 residues. The V gene's germline CDR1 is SGHAT and CDR2 FQNNGV. V dropped 6 bases and J dropped 7 bases, with 19 bases sitting between them. In DNA, the CDR3 is TGTGCCAGCAGTACAGGGGGGGGAGTTTGGGAGCAGTACTTC. Its protein product is CASSTGGGVWEQYF.

This chain uses TRBV25-1 with TRBJ2-3; no reliable D call. Germline V CDR1 and CDR2: MGHDK, SYGVNS. There are 15 residues in the CDR3. The V and J ends lost 3 bases and 2 bases respectively, with 12 bases between them. The CDR3 DNA follows: TGTGCCAGCAGTGACTCGCGAAGTTCCACAGATACGCAGTATTTT. This codes for CASSDSRSSTDTQYF.

V gene TRBV9 combines with J gene TRBJ2-1, with 11 bases aligning to TRBD2. The CDR3 sequence is 19 residues long. With 4 bases clipped from V and 5 bases from J, the junction kept 17 bases outside the gene matches. Germline lookup yields CDR1 SGDLS and CDR2 YYNGEE. The CDR3 DNA sequence: TGTGCCAGCAGCCACACTAGAGGACTTAGCGGGGGGGGAGACAATGAGCAGTTCTTC. Amino acid sequence: CASSHTRGLSGGGDNEQFF.

This clone occurred a few times. J is TRBJ1-4 and V is TRBV5-4; D not resolved. Trimming pared 4 bases from V and 12 bases from J, leaving 16 bases between. This CDR3 spans 13 amino acids. Germline assignment: CDR1 SGHNT and CDR2 YYREEE (reference sequence). CDR3 nucleotide sequence: TGTGCCAGCAGCCTAGGGCCGGCTCGCCAACTGTTTTTT. Translated: CASSLGPARQLFF.

The J gene is TRBJ2-2, the V gene TRBV4-1, with 10 bases that match TRBD1. Germline V CDR1 and CDR2: MGHRA, YSYEKL. This CDR3 region has 16 residues. After removal of 6 bases from V and 8 bases from J, the junction contained 12 bases not matched to a gene. The CDR3 loop is CASSPGTGESVGELFF. The CDR3 DNA reads as TGCGCCAGCAGTCCGGGGACAGGGGAAAGTGTGGGGGAGCTGTTTTTT.

The chain recombines TRBV4-3 with TRBJ1-2; D might be TRBD1 (6 bases). The CDR3 has 15 amino acids. Trimming left V 3 bases short and J 2 bases short, with 13 bases between. The V gene's germline CDR1 is LGHNA and CDR2 YSLEER. The CDR3 here is CASSQDRTPNYGYTF. As DNA, the CDR3 is TGCGCCAGCAGCCAGGACAGAACCCCAAACTATGGCTACACCTTC.

The chain combines TRBV9 with TRBJ1-2; 7 positions agree with TRBD1. The CDR3 is 13 residues long. The germline V gene has CDR1 SGDLS and CDR2 YYNGEE. Trimming removed 0 bases from V and 5 bases from J; junction bases left unmatched: 1. This CDR3 reads CASSVARGYGYTF. The CDR3 DNA is TGTGCCAGCAGCGTAGCCAGGGGGTATGGCTACACCTTC. Filled out from reference TRBV9 and TRBJ1-2, the complete variable domain reads DSGVTQTPKHLITATGQRVTLRCSPRSGDLSVYWYQQSLDQGLQFLIQYYNGEERAKGNILERFSAQQFPDLHSELNLSSLELGDSALYFCASSVARGYGYTFGSGTRLTVV.

This clone was seen a few times. V usage is TRBV10-3 and J usage is TRBJ2-7, with D perhaps matching TRBD1 (5 bases). CDR3 length: 16 amino acids. Trimming shortened V by 0 bases and J by 0 bases, and 12 bases separated the two germline ends. Germline V gene lookup returns CDR1 ENHRY and CDR2 SYGVKD. The CDR3 sequence is CAISESTGYASYEQYF. The CDR3 coding sequence is TGTGCCATCAGTGAGTCTACAGGATACGCCTCCTACGAGCAGTACTTC.

This clone was counted a single time. The chain recombines TRBV9 with TRBJ2-4, with no clear D. V lost 0 bases and J 9 bases, leaving 10 bases between the germline ends. The CDR3 loop spans 13 amino acids. CDR1 and CDR2 from the germline V gene are SGDLS and YYNGEE. The CDR3, as DNA: TGTGCCAGCAGCGTAGGGGGTAAGGGCATTCAGTACTTC. Translation gives CASSVGGKGIQYF.

In this sample, this clone is medium-sized. The J gene is TRBJ1-5, the V gene TRBV19; maybe TRBD1 (6 bases). Per the germline V gene, CDR1 is LNHDA and CDR2 is SQIVND (reference sequence). V was shortened by 4 bases and J by 4 bases, with 8 bases between the two germline ends. CDR3 length equals 13 residues. CDR3 coding DNA: TGTGCCAGTAGTAAAGACAGGAATCAGCCCCAGCATTTT. This codes for CASSKDRNQPQHF.

The V and J genes are TRBV4-1 and TRBJ2-7; TRBD2 aligns across 9 bases. Unmatched junction bases numbered 7, after V lost 0 bases and J lost 4 bases. Germline V lookup: CDR1 MGHRA, CDR2 YSYEKL. The CDR3 has 16 residues. The CDR3 DNA reads TGCGCCAGCAGCCAAGAGCTGGGCGGGGGGGCGTACGAGCAGTACTTC. This sequence encodes CASSQELGGGAYEQYF.

The CDR3 DNA sequence: TGTGCCAGCAGCTTGGATTGGAATCAGCCCCAGCATTTT. Protein product: CASSLDWNQPQHF. The chain links TRBV5-4 to TRBJ1-5; the D is unclear. CDR1 and CDR2 from the germline V gene are SGHNT and YYREEE (reference sequence). There are 13 residues in the CDR3. Trimming stripped 0 bases from V and 4 bases from J, with 5 bases between.

This chain connects TRBV6-1 to TRBJ2-3; TRBD1 aligns across 9 bases. CDR1 is MNHNS, CDR2 SASEGT, per germline. The V gene end was trimmed by 0 bases and the J gene end by 4 bases; junction bases not matched to a gene: 8. The CDR3 is 17 amino acids. In DNA, the CDR3 is TGTGCCAGCAGTGAAGCGCTCGGACAGGGGACTTCAGATACGCAGTATTTT. Its translation: CASSEALGQGTSDTQYF.

The chain uses TRBV4-1 and TRBJ1-2; maybe TRBD1 (6 bases). This CDR3 region has 15 residues. Looked up from germline, CDR1 is MGHRA and CDR2 is YSYEKL. Trimming removed 3 bases from V and 3 bases from J, with 14 bases in between. The CDR3 sequence is CASSQPRDIHYGYTF. The DNA for the CDR3 is TGCGCCAGCAGCCAGCCCCGGGACATCCACTATGGCTACACCTTC.

V usage is TRBV2 and J usage is TRBJ2-5; TRBD1 agrees at 8 bases. From germline, CDR1 is SNHLY and CDR2 FYNNEI. Trimming cost V 8 bases and J 1 base; bases outside gene matches: 6. CDR3 length: 14 amino acids. As DNA, the CDR3 is TGTGCCAGCTGGCAGGGGGCCTTCCAAGAGACCCAGTACTTC. Residues: CASWQGAFQETQYF.

The chain is built from TRBV27 and TRBJ2-7, with D possibly being TRBD1 (6 bases). V was pared by 5 bases and J by 9 bases, with 20 bases between. CDR3 length: 14 residues. CDR1 MNHEY and CDR2 SMNVEV come from the germline V gene (reference sequence). The CDR3 loop reads CASSPRQDRSSQYF. The DNA for the CDR3 is TGTGCCAGCAGTCCTCGACAGGATCGTTCATCGCAGTACTTC.

The chain uses TRBV5-6 and TRBJ2-1; D might be TRBD2 (6 bases). This CDR3 is built from 14 residues. V shed 1 base and J shed 6 bases, with 11 bases lying between them. In germline, CDR1 is SGHDT, CDR2 YYEEEE. The CDR3 DNA follows: TGTGCCAGCAGCTTGAGTCTAGCGACCAATGAGCAGTTCTTC. Amino acid sequence: CASSLSLATNEQFF.